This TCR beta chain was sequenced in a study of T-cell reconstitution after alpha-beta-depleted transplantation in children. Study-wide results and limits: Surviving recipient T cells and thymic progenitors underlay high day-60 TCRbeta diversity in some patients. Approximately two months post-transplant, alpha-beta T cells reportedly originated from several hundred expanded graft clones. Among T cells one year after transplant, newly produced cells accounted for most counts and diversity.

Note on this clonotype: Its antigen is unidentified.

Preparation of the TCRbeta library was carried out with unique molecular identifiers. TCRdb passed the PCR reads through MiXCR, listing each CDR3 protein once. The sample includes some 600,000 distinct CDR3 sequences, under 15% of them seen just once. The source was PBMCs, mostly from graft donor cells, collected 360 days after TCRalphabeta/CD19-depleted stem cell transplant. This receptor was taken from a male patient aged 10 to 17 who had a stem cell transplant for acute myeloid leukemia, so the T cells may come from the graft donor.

The CDR3 region is CSARTSGSRNLQETQYF. DNA for the CDR3: TGCAGTGCTAGGACTAGCGGGAGCCGCAATCTACAAGAGACCCAGTACTTC. The genes are TRBV20-1 and TRBJ2-5, with 12 bases lining up with TRBD2. In germline, CDR1 is DFQATT, CDR2 SNEGSKA (reference sequence). The CDR3 sequence is 17 residues long. The ends lost 3 bases at V and 2 bases at J; junction bases unmatched: 10.